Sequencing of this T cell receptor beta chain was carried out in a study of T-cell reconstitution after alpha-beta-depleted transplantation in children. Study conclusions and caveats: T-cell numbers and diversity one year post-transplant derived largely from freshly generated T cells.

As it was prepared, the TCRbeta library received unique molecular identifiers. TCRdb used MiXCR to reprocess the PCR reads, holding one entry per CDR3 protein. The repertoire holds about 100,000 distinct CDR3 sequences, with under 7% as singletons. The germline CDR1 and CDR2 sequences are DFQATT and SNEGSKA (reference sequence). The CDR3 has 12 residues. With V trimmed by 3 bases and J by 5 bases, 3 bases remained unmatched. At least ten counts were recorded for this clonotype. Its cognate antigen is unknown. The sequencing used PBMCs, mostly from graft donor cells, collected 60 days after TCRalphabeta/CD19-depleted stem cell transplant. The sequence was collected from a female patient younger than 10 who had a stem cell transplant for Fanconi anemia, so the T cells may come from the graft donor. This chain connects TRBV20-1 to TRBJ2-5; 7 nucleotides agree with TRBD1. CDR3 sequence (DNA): TGCAGTGCTAGCCCCAGGGGGGAGACCCAGTACTTC. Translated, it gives CSASPRGETQYF.